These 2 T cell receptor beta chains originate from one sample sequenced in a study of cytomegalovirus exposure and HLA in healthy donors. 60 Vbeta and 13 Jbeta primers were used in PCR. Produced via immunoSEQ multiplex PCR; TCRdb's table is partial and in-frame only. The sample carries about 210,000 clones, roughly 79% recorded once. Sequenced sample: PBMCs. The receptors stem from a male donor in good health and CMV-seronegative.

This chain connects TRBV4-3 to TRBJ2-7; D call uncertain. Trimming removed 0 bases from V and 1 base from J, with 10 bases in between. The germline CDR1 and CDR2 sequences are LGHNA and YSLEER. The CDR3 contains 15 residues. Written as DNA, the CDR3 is TGCGCCAGCAGCCAAGATTTCCTAGGTTCCTACGAGCAGTACTTC. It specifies CASSQDFLGSYEQYF.

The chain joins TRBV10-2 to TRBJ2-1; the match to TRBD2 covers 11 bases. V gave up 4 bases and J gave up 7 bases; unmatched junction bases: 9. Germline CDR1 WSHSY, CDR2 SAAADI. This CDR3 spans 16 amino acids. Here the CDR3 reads CASSGMTSGVVNEQFF. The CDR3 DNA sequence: TGCGCCAGCAGTGGGATGACTAGCGGGGTAGTTAATGAGCAGTTCTTC.